This T cell receptor (beta chain) was profiled in a study of long-term antiretroviral therapy in people with HIV. V dropped 5 bases and J dropped 4; count of bases not matched to a gene: 5. Germline lookup yields CDR1 SGHAT and CDR2 FQNNGV. This CDR3 has 13 residues. Researchers secured at least one pre-ART and at least two post-ART PBMC samples from each donor. A v3.0 immunoSEQ assay was performed at survey level. Researchers set sequencing to target about 35,000-55,000 T-cell genomes per sample. Data came from immunoSEQ multiplex PCR; TCRdb stores just in-frame clones and leaves some out. Of thousands of clones listed, about 74% are singletons.

This TCR was recovered from a man younger than 30 with HIV. The chain couples TRBV11-2 to TRBJ2-7; TRBD1 matches 7 bases. The sample here was unsorted PBMCs, taken 0.1 years before starting antiretroviral therapy. CDR3: CASSGPRGYEQYF. In nucleotides, the CDR3 is TGTGCCAGCAGCGGACCCAGGGGGTACGAGCAGTACTTC.